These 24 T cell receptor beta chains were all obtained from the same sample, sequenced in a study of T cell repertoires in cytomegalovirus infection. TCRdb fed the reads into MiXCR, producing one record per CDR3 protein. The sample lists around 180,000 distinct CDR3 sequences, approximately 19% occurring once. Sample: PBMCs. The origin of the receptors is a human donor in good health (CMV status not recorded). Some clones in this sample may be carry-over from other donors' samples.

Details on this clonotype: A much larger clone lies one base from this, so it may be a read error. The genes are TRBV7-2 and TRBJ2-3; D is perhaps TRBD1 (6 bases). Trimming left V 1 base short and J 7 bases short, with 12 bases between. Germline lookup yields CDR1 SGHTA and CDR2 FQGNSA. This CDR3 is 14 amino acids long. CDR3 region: CASSLEWTEHTQYF. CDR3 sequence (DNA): TGTGCCAGCAGCTTAGAGTGGACAGAACATACGCAGTATTTT.

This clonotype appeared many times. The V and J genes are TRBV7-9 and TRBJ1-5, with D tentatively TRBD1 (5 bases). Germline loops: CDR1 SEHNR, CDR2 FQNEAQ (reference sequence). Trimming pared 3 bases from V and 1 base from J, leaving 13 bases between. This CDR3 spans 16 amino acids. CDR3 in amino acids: CASSFYAGVSNQPQHF. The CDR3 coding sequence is TGTGCCAGCAGCTTCTACGCGGGGGTGAGCAATCAGCCCCAGCATTTT. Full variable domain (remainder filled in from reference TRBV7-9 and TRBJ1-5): DTGVSQNPRHKITKRGQNVTFRCDPISEHNRLYWYRQTLGQGPEFLTYFQNEAQLEKSRLLSDRFSAERPKGSFSTLEIQRTEQGDSAMYLCASSFYAGVSNQPQHFGDGTRLSIL.

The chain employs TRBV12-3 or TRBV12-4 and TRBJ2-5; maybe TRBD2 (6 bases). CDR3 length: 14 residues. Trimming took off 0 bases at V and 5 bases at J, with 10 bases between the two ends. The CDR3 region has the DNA TGTGCCAGCAGTTTAGCGGGGGGAGTTGAGACCCAGTACTTC. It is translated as CASSLAGGVETQYF.

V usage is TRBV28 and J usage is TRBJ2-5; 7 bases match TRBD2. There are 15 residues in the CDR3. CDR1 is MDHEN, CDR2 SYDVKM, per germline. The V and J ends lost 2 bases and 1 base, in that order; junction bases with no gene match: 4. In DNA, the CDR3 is TGTGCCAGCAGTTTAATGGCGGGGGTCCAAGAGACCCAGTACTTC. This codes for CASSLMAGVQETQYF.

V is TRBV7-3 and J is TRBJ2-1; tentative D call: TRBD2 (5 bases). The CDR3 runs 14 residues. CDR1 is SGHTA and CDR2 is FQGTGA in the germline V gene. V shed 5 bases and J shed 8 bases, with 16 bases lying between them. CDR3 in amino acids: CASSPTGVGDEQFF. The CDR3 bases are TGTGCCAGCAGCCCAACCGGGGTCGGCGATGAGCAGTTCTTC.

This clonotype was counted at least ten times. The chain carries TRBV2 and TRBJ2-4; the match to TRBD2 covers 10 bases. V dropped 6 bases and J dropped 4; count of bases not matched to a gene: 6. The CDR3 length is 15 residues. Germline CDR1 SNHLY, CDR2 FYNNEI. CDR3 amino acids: CASSPERGGKNIQYF. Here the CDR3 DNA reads TGTGCCAGCAGCCCGGAGCGGGGGGGAAAAAACATTCAGTACTTC.

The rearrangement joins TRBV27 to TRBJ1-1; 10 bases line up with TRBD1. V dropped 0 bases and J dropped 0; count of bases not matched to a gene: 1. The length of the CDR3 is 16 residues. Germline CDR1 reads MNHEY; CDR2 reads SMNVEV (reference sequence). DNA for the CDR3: TGTGCCAGCAGTTTATCAGGACAGGGGGTGAACACTGAAGCTTTCTTT. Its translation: CASSLSGQGVNTEAFF.

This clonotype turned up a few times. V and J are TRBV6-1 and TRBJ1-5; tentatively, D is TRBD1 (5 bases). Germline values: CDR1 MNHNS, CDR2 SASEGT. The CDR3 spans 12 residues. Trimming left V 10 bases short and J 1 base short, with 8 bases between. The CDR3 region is CATRGSNQPQHF. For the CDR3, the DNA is TGTGCCACCCGGGGGAGCAATCAGCCCCAGCATTTT.

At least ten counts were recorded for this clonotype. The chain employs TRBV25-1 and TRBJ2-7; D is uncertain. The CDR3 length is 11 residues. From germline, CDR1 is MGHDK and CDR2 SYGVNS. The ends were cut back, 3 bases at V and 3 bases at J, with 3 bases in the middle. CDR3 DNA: TGTGCCAGCAGTGAGGTCTACGAGCAGTACTTC. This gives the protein CASSEVYEQYF.

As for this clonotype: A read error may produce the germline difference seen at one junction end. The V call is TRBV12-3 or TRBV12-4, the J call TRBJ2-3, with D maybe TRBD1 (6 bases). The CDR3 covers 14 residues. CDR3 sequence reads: CVSSLFLGANTQYF. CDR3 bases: TGTGTCAGCAGTTTATTTTTGGGGGCAAATACGCAGTATTTT.

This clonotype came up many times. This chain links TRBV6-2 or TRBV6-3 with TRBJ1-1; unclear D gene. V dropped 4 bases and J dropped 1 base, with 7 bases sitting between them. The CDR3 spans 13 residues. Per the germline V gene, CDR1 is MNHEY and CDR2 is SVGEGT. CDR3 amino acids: CASSSLKNTEAFF. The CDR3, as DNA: TGTGCCAGCAGTTCCCTAAAGAACACTGAAGCTTTCTTT.

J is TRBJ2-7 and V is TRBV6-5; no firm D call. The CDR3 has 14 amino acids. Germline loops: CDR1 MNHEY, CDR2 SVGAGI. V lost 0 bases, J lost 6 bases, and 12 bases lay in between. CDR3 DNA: TGTGCCAGCAGTTACTCCATGTCCGGCCTCGAGCAGTACTTC. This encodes CASSYSMSGLEQYF.

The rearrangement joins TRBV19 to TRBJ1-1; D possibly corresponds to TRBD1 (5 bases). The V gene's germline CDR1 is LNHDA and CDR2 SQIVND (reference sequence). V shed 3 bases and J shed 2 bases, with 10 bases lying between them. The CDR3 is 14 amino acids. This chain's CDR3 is CASSMGLGNTEAFF. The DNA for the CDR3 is TGTGCCAGTAGTATGGGACTGGGAAACACTGAAGCTTTCTTT.

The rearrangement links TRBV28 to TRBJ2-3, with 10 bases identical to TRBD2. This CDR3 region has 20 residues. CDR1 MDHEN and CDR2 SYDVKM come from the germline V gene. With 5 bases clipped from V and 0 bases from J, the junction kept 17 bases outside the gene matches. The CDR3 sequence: CASSGAPTSGSPLSTDTQYF. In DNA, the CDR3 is TGTGCCAGCAGTGGGGCACCGACTAGCGGGTCTCCCCTTAGCACAGATACGCAGTATTTT.

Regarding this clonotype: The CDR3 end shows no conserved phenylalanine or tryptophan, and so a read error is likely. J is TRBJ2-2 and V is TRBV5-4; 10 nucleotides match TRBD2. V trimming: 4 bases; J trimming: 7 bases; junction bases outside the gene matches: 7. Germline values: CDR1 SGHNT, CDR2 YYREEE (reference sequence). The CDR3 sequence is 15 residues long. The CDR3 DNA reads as TGTGCCAGCAGCAAGCTAGCGGGAGATATCGGGGAGCTGTTTTAT. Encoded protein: CASSKLAGDIGELFY.

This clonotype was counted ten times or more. The CDR3, as DNA: TGTGCCAGCAGCCCAGCCCAGAGGCTCGGACAGGGGCCCTACGAGCAGTACTTC. It encodes CASSPAQRLGQGPYEQYF. The rearrangement joins TRBV7-9 to TRBJ2-7, with 9 positions matching TRBD1. This CDR3 contains 18 residues. Germline V gene data show CDR1 as SEHNR and CDR2 as FQNEAQ (reference sequence). V was clipped by 5 bases and J by 2 bases; unmatched bases: 16.

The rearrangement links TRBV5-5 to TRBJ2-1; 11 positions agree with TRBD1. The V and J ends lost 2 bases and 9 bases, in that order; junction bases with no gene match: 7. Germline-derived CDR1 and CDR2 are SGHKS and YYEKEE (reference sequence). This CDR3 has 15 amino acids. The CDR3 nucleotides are TGTGCCAGCAGCTTCGGACAGGGGGCAGGTAGTGAGCAGTTCTTC. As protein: CASSFGQGAGSEQFF.

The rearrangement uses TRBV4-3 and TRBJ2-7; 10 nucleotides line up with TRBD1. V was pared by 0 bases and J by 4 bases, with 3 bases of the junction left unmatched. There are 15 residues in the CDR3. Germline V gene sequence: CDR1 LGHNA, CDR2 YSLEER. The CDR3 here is CASSQDPGQGYEQYF. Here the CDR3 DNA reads TGCGCCAGCAGCCAAGATCCGGGACAGGGGTACGAGCAGTACTTC.

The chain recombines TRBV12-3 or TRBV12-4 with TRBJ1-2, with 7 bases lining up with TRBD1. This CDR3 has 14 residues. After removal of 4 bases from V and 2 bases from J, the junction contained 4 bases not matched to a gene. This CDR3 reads CASSYRGDNYGYTF. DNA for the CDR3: TGTGCCAGCAGTTACAGGGGAGACAACTATGGCTACACCTTC.

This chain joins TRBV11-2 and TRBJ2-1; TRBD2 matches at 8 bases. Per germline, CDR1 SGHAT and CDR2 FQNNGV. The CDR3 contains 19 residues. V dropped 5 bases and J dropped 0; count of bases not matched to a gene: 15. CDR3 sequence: CASSHQGAGDQSSYNEQFF. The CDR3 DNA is TGTGCCAGCAGCCATCAAGGAGCGGGGGACCAGAGCTCCTACAATGAGCAGTTCTTC. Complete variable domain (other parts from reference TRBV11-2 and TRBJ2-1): EAGVAQSPRYKIIEKRQSVAFWCNPISGHATLYWYQQILGQGPKLLIQFQNNGVVDDSQLPKDRFSAERLKGVDSTLKIQPAKLEDSAVYLCASSHQGAGDQSSYNEQFFGPGTRLTVL.

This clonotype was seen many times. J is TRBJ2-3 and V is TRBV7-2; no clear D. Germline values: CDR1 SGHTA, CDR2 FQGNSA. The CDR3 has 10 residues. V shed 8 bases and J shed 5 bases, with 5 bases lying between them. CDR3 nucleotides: TGTGCCAGCGGCAGAGATACGCAGTATTTT. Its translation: CASGRDTQYF.

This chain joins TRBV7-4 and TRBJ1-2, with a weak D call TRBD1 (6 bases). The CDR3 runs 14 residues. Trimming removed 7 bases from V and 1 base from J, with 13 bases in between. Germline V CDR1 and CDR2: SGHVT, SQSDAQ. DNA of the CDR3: TGTGCCAGCACCCCCAGGGGCCTTAACTATGGCTACACCTTC. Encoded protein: CASTPRGLNYGYTF.

The CDR3 bases are TGCAGTGCTCCGAGGACGCATAATGGCTACACCTTC. It specifies CSAPRTHNGYTF. V gene TRBV20-1 combines with J gene TRBJ1-2; D gene uncertain. Germline loops: CDR1 DFQATT, CDR2 SNEGSKA (reference sequence). This CDR3 contains 12 residues. Trimming left V 5 bases short and J 6 bases short, with 13 bases between.

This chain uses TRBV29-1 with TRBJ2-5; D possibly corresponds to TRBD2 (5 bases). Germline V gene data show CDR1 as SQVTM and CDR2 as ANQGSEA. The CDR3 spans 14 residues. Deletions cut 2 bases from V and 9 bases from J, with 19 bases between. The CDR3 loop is CSVEPDSSPAAQYF. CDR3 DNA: TGCAGCGTTGAACCGGACTCCTCTCCGGCTGCCCAGTACTTC.